The 3 T cell receptor beta chains reported below all come from one sample, sequenced in a study of blood T cell repertoires in COVID-19. Produced via immunoSEQ multiplex PCR; TCRdb's table is partial and in-frame only. The repertoire holds roughly 150,000 clones, with 88% as singletons. Sequencing was carried out using peripheral blood. These receptors originate from a human donor in a cohort sampled during active COVID-19.

The chain couples TRBV19 to TRBJ2-5; 10 bases align to TRBD2. The germline V gene encodes CDR1 LNHDA and CDR2 SQIVND (reference sequence). J lost 0 bases, V lost 4 bases, and 5 bases had no gene match. The CDR3 covers 16 residues. Here the CDR3 reads CASSRGLARYQETQYF. The DNA for the CDR3 is TGTGCCAGTAGTAGGGGACTAGCGCGGTACCAAGAGACCCAGTACTTC.

Note on this clone: Within the sample, other DNA sequences also encode this same CDR3. The chain links TRBV19 to TRBJ2-7; 9 bases map to TRBD1. J gave up 3 bases and V 2 bases, and 5 bases lay outside the gene matches. The CDR3 length is 15 residues. The germline gives CDR1 LNHDA, CDR2 SQIVND (reference sequence). CDR3 residues: CASSIRDRGSYEQYF. The CDR3 DNA is TGTGCCAGTAGTATACGAGACAGGGGGAGCTACGAGCAGTACTTC.

V usage is TRBV24-1 and J usage is TRBJ1-3; possible D gene TRBD1, 6 bases. Germline CDR1 is KGHDR and CDR2 is SFDVKD. V lost 3 bases to trimming and J lost 2 bases, with 13 bases between them. This CDR3 has 16 residues. Written as DNA, the CDR3 is TGTGCCACCAGTGATCGAGACAGGATGACTGGAAACACCATATATTTT. Residues: CATSDRDRMTGNTIYF.